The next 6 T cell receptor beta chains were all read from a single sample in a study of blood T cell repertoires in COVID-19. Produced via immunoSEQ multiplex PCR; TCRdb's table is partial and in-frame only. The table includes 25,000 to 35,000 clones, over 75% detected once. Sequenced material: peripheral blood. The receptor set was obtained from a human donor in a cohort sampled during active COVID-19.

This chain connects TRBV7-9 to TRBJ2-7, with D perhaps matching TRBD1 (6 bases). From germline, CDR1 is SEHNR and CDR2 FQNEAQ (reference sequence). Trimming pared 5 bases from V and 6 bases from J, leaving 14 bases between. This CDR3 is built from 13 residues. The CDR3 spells CASSPTGSSEQYF. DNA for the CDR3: TGTGCCAGCAGCCCCACAGGGTCCAGCGAGCAGTACTTC.

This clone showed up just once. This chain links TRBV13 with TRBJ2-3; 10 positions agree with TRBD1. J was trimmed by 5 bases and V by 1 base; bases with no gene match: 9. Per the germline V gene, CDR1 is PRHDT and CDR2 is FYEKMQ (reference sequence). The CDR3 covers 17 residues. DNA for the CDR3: TGTGCCAGCAGCTTAGTCATCGGACAGGGGGTTGTAGATACGCAGTATTTT. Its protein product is CASSLVIGQGVVDTQYF.

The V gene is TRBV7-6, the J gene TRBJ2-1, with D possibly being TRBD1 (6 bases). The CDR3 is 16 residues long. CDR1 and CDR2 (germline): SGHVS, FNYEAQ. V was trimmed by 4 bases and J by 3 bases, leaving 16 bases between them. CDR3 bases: TGTGCCAGCAGCTCCGAAGGGGACACCTTCTACAATGAGCAGTTCTTC. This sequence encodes CASSSEGDTFYNEQFF.

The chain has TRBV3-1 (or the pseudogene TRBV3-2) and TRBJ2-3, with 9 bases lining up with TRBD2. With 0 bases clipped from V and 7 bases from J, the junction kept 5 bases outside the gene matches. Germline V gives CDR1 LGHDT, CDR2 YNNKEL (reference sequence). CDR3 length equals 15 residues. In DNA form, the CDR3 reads TGTGCCAGCAGCCAAGAAGGCGGGGGGGCTTATACGCAGTATTTT. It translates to CASSQEGGGAYTQYF.

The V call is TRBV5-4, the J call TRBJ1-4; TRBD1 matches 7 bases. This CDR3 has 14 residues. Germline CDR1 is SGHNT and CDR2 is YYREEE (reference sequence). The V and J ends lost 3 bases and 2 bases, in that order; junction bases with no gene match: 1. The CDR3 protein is CASSSTGTNEKLFF. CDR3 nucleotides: TGTGCCAGCAGCTCGACAGGGACTAATGAAAAACTGTTTTTT. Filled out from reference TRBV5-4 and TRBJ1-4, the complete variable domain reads ETGVTQSPTHLIKTRGQQVTLRCSSQSGHNTVSWYQQALGQGPQFIFQYYREEENGRGNFPPRFSGLQFPNYSSELNVNALELDDSALYLCASSSTGTNEKLFFGSGTQLSVL.

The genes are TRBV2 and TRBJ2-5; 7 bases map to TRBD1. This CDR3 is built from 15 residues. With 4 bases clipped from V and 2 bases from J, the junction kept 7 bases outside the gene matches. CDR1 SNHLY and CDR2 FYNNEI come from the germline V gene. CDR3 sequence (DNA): TGTGCCAGCAGTGCAGGGACAGCCAAACAAGAGACCCAGTACTTC. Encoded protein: CASSAGTAKQETQYF.